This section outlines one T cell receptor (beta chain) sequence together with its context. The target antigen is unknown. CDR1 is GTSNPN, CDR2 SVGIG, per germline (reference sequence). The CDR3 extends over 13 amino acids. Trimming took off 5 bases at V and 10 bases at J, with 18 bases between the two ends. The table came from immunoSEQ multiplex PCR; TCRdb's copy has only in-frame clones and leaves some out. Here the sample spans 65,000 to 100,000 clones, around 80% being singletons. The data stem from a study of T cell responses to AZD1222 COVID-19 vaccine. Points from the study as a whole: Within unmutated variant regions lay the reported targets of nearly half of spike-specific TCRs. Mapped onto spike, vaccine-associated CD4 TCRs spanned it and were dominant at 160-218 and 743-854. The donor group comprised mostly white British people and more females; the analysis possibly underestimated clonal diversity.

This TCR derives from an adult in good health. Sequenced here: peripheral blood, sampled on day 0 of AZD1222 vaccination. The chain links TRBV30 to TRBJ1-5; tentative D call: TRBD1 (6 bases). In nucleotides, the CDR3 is TGTGCCTGGGGGGGAACAGGGACGGACCCCCAGCATTTT. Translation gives CAWGGTGTDPQHF. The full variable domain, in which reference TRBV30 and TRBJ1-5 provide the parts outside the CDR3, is SQTIHQWPATLVQPVGSPLSLECTVEGTSNPNLYWYRQAAGRGLQLLFYSVGIGQISSEVPQNLSASRPQDRQFILSSKKLLLSDSGFYLCAWGGTGTDPQHFGDGTRLSIL.